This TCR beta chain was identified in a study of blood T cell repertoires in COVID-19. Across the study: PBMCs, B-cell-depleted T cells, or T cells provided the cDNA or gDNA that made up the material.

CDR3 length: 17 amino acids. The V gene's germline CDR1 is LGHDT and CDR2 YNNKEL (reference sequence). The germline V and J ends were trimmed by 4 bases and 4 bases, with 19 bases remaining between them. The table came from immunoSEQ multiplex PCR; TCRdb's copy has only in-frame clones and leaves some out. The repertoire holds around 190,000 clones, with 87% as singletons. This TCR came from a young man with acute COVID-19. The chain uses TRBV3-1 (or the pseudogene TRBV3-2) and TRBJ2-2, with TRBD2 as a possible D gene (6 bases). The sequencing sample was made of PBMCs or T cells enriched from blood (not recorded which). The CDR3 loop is CASSPQAGKRTTGELFF. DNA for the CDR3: TGTGCCAGCAGCCCCCAAGCGGGTAAAAGAACCACCGGGGAGCTGTTTTTT.